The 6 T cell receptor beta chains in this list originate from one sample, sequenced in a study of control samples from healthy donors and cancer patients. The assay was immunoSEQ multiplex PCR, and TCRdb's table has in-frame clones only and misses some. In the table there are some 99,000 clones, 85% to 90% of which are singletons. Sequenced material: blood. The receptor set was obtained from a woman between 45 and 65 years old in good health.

The DNA for the CDR3 is TGTGCCACCAGTGATGGGACAGGGTACACCGGGGAGCTGTTTTTT. Translated: CATSDGTGYTGELFF. The V gene is TRBV24-1, the J gene TRBJ2-2, with 9 bases identical to TRBD1. CDR3 size: 15 residues. CDR1 is KGHDR and CDR2 is SFDVKD in the germline V gene. The ends lost 3 bases at V and 3 bases at J; junction bases unmatched: 1.

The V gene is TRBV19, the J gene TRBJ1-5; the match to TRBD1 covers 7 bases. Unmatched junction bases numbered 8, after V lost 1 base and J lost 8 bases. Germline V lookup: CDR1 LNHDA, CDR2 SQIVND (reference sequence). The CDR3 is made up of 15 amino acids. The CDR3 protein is CASSIVGRGQKPQHF. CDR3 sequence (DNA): TGTGCCAGTAGTATAGTAGGTAGGGGGCAGAAGCCCCAGCATTTT.

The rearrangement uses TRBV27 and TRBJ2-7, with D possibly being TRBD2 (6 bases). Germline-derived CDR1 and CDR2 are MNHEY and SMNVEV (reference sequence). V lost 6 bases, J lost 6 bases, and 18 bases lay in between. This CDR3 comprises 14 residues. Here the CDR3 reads CASRGNIVGGEQYV. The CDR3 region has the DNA TGTGCCAGCAGGGGAAATATTGTGGGGGGCGAGCAGTACGTC.

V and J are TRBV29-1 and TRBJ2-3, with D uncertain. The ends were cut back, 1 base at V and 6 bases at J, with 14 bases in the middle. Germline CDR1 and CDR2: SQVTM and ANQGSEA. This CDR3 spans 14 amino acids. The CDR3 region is CSVEGVAQGDTQYF. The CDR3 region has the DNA TGCAGCGTTGAAGGAGTGGCACAAGGGGATACGCAGTATTTT.

The CDR3 is CASSSRGIGDEKLFF. Here the CDR3 DNA reads TGTGCCAGCAGCTCCAGAGGGATAGGGGATGAAAAACTGTTTTTT. The V call is TRBV9, the J call TRBJ1-4; TRBD1 might be the D (5 bases). CDR3 size: 15 residues. Germline CDR1 is SGDLS and CDR2 is YYNGEE. V dropped 4 bases and J dropped 6 bases, with 16 bases sitting between them.

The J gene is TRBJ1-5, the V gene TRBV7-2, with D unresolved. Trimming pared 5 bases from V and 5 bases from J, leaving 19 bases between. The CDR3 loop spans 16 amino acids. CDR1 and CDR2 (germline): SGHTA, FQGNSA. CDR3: CASSPPVWGGDQPQHF. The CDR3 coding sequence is TGTGCCAGCAGCCCACCTGTATGGGGAGGCGATCAGCCCCAGCATTTT.